The clone carrying this TCR beta chain was recorded a few times. The target antigen is unknown. Other nucleotide sequences from this sample produce the same CDR3. This CDR3 is built from 10 residues. Germline V gives CDR1 MDHEN, CDR2 SYDVKM. The V and J ends lost 3 bases and 9 bases respectively, with 3 bases between them. It was via CD45RO/CCR7/CD25/CD127/CD95/CD27 that CD4+ naive, central memory, regulatory and stem cell-like memory cells were sorted. Reverse transcription of all isolated RNA meant that expressed TCRB transcripts were sequenced. The data were produced by immunoSEQ multiplex PCR, yet TCRdb's version contains in-frame clones alone and is incomplete. Among approximately 360,000 clones listed, about 12% were seen once. The data belong to a study of beta chain features in type 1 diabetes. Study details: The number of sorted cells examined across all samples was some 100 million. Study-wide results and limits: Naive, central memory and Treg TCRB repertoires seemed to resemble each other more closely in patients than they did in healthy donors. Significant though moderate, a shortening of TCRB CDR3s appeared in all four CD4+ subsets of Type 1 diabetes patients.

The rearrangement uses TRBV28 and TRBJ2-1; D is uncertain. Sequenced: naive CD4+ T cells from blood. This TCR came from a young woman with type 1 diabetes. The CDR3 DNA reads TGTGCCAGCAGTTTCCGTGAGCAGTTCTTC. Translating gives CASSFREQFF.